This TCR beta chain was documented in a study of OX40 agonist ivuxolimab in advanced cancers. Clones were read by immunoSEQ multiplex PCR, and TCRdb kept only the in-frame ones, dropping some. The data show 70,000 or so clones, 84% seen once. Points from the study as a whole: Some of the lowest clonal expansion was seen in partial responders at 0.1-3.0 mg/kg.

A remark on this clone: The antigen remains unidentified.

The specimen was CD4+ or CD8+ T cells sorted from blood, collected in a trial of the OX40 agonist ivuxolimab. The sequence derives from an adult with an advanced solid tumor such as melanoma, head and neck, liver or kidney cancer.

CDR3 in DNA: TGCGCCAGCAGCTTTGGGGCGCAGACAGGGGCTGAAGCTTTCTTT. Its translation is CASSFGAQTGAEAFF. The rearrangement uses TRBV5-1 and TRBJ1-1, with 8 bases identical to TRBD1. V was pared by 2 bases and J by 6 bases, with 9 bases of the junction left unmatched. CDR3 length equals 15 residues. In germline, CDR1 is SGHRS, CDR2 YFSETQ.